This TCR beta chain stems from a study of blood T cell repertoires in COVID-19. The assay was immunoSEQ multiplex PCR, and TCRdb's table has in-frame clones only and misses some. The sample holds some 300,000 clones, roughly 89% seen once. Germline CDR1 and CDR2: LNHDA and SQIVND (reference sequence). The V and J ends lost 6 bases and 2 bases, in that order; junction bases with no gene match: 3. The CDR3 runs to 15 residues. Material for sequencing was PBMCs or T cells enriched from blood (not recorded which). This receptor was obtained from a woman aged 18-29 years with acute COVID-19. The chain has TRBV19 and TRBJ2-1; 11 bases map to TRBD2. In nucleotides, the CDR3 is TGTGCCAGTAGCCTAGCGGGAGGACCCTACAATGAGCAGTTCTTC. Residues: CASSLAGGPYNEQFF.